The T cell receptor (beta chain) described here comes from a study of T cell responses to AZD1222 COVID-19 vaccine. As to this clone: Its specificity is unknown.

Study findings and constraints: Vaccine-associated CD4 TCRs spanned spike, dominant at 160-218 and 743-854.

Sequencing used immunoSEQ multiplex PCR; TCRdb keeps in-frame clones, though not all of them. The sample contains roughly 80,000 clones, around nine tenths of which appear only once. Whether given at about 4 or about 12 weeks, second doses were pooled. V was clipped by 4 bases and J by 5 bases, with 6 bases between them. Germline-derived CDR1 and CDR2 are WNHNN and SYGVQD (reference sequence). The CDR3 has 12 residues. The V call is TRBV10-1, the J call TRBJ2-1; maybe TRBD2 (6 bases). This material consisted of peripheral blood, taken 28 days after the second AZD1222 dose. The receptor was derived from an adult who received the AZD1222 COVID-19 vaccine. CDR3 protein: CASSVADNEQFF. CDR3 nucleotide sequence: TGCGCCAGCAGTGTAGCGGACAATGAGCAGTTCTTC.